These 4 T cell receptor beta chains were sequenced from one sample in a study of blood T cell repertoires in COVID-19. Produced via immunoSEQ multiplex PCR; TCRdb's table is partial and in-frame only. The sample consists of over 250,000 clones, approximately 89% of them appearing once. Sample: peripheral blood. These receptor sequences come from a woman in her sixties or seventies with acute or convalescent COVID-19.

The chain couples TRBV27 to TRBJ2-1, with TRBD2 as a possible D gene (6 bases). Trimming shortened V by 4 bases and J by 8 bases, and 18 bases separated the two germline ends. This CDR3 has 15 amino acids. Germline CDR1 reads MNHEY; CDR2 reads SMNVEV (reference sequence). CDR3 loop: CASSSPGIGGHEQFF. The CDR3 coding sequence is TGTGCCAGCAGTTCCCCAGGGATAGGAGGGCATGAGCAGTTCTTC.

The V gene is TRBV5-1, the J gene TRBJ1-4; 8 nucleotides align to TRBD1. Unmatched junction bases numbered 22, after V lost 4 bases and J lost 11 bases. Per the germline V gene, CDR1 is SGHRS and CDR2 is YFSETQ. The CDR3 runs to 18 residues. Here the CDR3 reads CASSGGTGKSSRRGKLFF. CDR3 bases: TGCGCCAGCAGCGGAGGGACAGGAAAGAGTTCGCGACGTGGTAAACTGTTTTTT.

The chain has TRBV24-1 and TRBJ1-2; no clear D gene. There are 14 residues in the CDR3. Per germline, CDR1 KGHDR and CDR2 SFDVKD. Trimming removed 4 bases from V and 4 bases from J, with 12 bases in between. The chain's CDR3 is CATSDPAAGYGYTF. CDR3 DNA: TGTGCCACCAGTGACCCGGCTGCAGGCTATGGCTACACCTTC.

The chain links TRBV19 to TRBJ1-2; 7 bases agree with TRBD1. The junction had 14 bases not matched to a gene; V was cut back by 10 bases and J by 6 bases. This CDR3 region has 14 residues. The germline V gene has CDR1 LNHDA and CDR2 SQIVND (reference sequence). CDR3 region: CATRSRQGGDGYTF. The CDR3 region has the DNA TGTGCCACGCGTTCCCGACAGGGAGGAGATGGCTACACCTTC.